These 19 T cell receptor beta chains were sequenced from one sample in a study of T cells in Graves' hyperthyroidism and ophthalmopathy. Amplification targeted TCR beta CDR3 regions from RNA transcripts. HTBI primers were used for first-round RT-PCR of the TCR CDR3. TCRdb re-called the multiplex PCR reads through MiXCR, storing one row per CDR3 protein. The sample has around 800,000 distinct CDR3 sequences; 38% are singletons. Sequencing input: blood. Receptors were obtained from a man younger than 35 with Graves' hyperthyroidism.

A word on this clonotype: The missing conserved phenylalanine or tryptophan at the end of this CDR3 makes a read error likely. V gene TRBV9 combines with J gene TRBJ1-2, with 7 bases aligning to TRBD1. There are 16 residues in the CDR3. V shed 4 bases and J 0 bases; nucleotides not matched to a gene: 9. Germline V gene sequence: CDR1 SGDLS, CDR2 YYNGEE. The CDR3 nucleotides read TGTGCCAGCAGCCCAAACTCCGGGACAGCTAACTATGGCTACACCCTC. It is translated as CASSPNSGTANYGYTL.

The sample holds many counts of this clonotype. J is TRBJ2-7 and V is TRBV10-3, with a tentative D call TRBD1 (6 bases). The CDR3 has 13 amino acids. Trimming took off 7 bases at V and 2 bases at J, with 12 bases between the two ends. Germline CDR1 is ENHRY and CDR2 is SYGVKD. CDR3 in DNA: TGTGCCATCAAAAGTGGGGGCGCCTACGAGCAGTACTTC. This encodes CAIKSGGAYEQYF.

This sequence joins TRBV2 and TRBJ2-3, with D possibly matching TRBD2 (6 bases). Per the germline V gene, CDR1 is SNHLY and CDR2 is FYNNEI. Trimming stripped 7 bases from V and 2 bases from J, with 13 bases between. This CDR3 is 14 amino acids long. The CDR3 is CASTGQGLTDTQYF. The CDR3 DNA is TGTGCCAGCACCGGGCAGGGACTCACAGATACGCAGTATTTT.

The CDR3 sequence: CASLREGVPGELFF. The DNA for the CDR3 is TGTGCCAGCTTACGGGAGGGTGTTCCCGGGGAGCTGTTTTTT. V usage is TRBV6-2 or TRBV6-3 and J usage is TRBJ2-2; 8 bases agree with TRBD2. In germline, CDR1 is MNHEY, CDR2 SVGEGT. Trimming removed 8 bases from V and 6 bases from J; junction bases left unmatched: 8. This CDR3 has 14 residues.

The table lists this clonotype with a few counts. The CDR3 coding sequence is TGTGCCAGCAGCTTGGAGTTGAGAGGAACTGAAGCTTTCTTT. Protein sequence: CASSLELRGTEAFF. The rearrangement uses TRBV5-8 and TRBJ1-1; no clear D. Germline V lookup: CDR1 SGHTS, CDR2 YDEGEE. Trimming pared 0 bases from V and 5 bases from J, leaving 11 bases between. The CDR3 extends over 14 amino acids.

In DNA form, the CDR3 reads TGTGCCAGCAGCTCCCCGGGGGCCTCGTACGAGCAGTACTTC. Translation gives CASSSPGASYEQYF. The chain recombines TRBV7-9 with TRBJ2-7; the D call may be TRBD1 or TRBD2 (6 bases each). Trimming pared 4 bases from V and 4 bases from J, leaving 14 bases between. The CDR3 covers 14 residues. Germline V gene data show CDR1 as SEHNR and CDR2 as FQNEAQ (reference sequence).

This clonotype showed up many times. CDR3 in DNA: TGTGCCAGCAGTGAAGCGGTACTAGCGGGAGTAGTAACCGGGGAGCTGTTTTTT. It is translated as CASSEAVLAGVVTGELFF. The chain joins TRBV2 to TRBJ2-2, with TRBD2 identical over 11 bases. V lost 0 bases to trimming and J lost 5 bases; unmatched junction nucleotides: 8. The CDR3 spans 18 residues. The germline V gene has CDR1 SNHLY and CDR2 FYNNEI.

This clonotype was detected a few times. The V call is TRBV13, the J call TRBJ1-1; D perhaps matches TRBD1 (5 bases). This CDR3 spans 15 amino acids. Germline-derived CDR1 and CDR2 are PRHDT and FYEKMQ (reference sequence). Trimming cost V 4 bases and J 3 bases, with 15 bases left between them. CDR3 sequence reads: CASSSTQGPHTEAFF. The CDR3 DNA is TGTGCCAGCAGCTCAACGCAGGGTCCACACACTGAAGCTTTCTTT.

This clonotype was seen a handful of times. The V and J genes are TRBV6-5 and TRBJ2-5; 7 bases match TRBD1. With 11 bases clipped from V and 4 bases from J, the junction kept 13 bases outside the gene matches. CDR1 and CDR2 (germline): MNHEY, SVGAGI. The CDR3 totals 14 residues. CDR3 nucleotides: TGTGCCGCAAGACAGGGACCCGATGCAGAGACCCAGTACTTC. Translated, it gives CAARQGPDAETQYF.

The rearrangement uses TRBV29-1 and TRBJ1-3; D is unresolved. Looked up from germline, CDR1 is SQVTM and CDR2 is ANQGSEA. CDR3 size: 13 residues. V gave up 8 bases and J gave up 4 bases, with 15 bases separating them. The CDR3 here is CSPGWGYGNTIYF. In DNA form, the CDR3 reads TGCAGCCCTGGATGGGGTTACGGAAACACCATATATTTT.

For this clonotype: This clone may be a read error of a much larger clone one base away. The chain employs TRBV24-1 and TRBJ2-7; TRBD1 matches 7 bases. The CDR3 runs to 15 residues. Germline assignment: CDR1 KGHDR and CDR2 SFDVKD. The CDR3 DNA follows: TGTGCCGCCAGTGATTCTCGAGGGGGCATCTACGAGCAGTACTTC. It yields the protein CAASDSRGGIYEQYF.

CDR3 sequence: CASSIEWGWLDTEAFF. CDR3 bases: TGTGCCAGTAGTATAGAATGGGGATGGTTAGACACTGAAGCTTTCTTT. The J gene is TRBJ1-1, the V gene TRBV19; D gene unclear. Trimming stripped 0 bases from V and 3 bases from J, with 14 bases between. This CDR3 has 16 amino acids. In germline, CDR1 is LNHDA, CDR2 SQIVND (reference sequence). Combining the CDR3 with reference TRBV19 and TRBJ1-1 gives the whole variable domain DGGITQSPKYLFRKEGQNVTLSCEQNLNHDAMYWYRQDPGQGLRLIYYSQIVNDFQKGDIAEGYSVSREKKESFPLTVTSAQKNPTAFYLCASSIEWGWLDTEAFFGQGTRLTVV.

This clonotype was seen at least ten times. The CDR3 is CSARALWGDQPQHF. CDR3 in DNA: TGCAGTGCTAGGGCGCTATGGGGAGATCAGCCCCAGCATTTT. The chain is built from TRBV20-1 and TRBJ1-5, with D unresolved. The ends were cut back, 3 bases at V and 5 bases at J, with 14 bases in the middle. Germline CDR1 reads DFQATT; CDR2 reads SNEGSKA (reference sequence). The CDR3 extends over 14 amino acids.

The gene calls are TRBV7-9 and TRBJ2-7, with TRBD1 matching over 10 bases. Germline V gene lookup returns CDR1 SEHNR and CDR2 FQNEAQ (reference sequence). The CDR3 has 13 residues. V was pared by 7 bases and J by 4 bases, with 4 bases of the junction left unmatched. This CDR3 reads CASTKDRGYEQYF. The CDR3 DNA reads TGTGCCAGCACCAAGGACAGGGGGTACGAGCAGTACTTC.

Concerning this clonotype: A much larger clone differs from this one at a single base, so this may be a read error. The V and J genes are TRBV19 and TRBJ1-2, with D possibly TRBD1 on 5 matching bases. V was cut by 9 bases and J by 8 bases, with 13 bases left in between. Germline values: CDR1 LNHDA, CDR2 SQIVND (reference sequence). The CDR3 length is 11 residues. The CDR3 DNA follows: TGTGCCAGGGGCGGGGCCTCAGGCTACACCTTC. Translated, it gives CARGGASGYTF. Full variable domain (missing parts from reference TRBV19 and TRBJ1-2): DGGITQSPKYLFRKEGQNVTLSCEQNLNHDAMYWYRQDPGQGLRLIYYSQIVNDFQKGDIAEGYSVSREKKESFPLTVTSAQKNPTAFYLCARGGASGYTFGSGTRLTVV.

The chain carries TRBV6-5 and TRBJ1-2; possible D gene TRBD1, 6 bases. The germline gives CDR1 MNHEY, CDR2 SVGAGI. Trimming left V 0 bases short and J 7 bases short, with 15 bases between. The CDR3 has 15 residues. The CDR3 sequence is CASSYSNNPTGGYTF. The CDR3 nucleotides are TGTGCCAGCAGTTACTCGAATAACCCGACAGGTGGCTACACCTTC.

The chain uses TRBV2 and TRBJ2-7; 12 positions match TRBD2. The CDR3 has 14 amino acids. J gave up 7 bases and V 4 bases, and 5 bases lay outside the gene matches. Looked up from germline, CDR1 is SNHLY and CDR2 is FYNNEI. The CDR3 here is CASSGLAGEEEQYF. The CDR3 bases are TGTGCCAGCAGTGGACTAGCGGGGGAGGAGGAGCAGTACTTC.

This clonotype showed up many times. The CDR3 DNA reads TGTGCCAGTAGTATGAGAGGCACAGTGAACACTGAAGCTTTCTTT. This sequence encodes CASSMRGTVNTEAFF. The chain has TRBV19 and TRBJ1-1; D remains unclear. Trimming shortened V by 3 bases and J by 0 bases, and 11 bases separated the two germline ends. This CDR3 is 15 amino acids long. CDR1 and CDR2 from the germline V gene are LNHDA and SQIVND (reference sequence).

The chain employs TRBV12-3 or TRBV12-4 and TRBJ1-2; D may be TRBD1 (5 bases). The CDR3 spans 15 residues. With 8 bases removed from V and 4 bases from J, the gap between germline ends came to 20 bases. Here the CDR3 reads CASDLPGRRLYGYTF. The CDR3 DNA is TGTGCCAGCGACCTACCGGGACGCCGTCTCTATGGCTACACCTTC.